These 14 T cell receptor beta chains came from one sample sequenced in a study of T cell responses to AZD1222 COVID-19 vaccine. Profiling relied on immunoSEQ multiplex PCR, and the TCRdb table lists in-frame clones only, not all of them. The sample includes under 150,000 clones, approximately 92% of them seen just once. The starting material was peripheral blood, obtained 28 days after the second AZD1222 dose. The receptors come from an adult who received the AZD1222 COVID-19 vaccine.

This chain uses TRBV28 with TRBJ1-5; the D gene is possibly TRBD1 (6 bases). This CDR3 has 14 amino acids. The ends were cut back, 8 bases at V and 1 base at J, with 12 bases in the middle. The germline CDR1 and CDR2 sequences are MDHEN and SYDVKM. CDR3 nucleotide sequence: TGTGCCAGCGGGGGGGGGCAGAGCAATCAGCCCCAGCATTTT. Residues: CASGGGQSNQPQHF.

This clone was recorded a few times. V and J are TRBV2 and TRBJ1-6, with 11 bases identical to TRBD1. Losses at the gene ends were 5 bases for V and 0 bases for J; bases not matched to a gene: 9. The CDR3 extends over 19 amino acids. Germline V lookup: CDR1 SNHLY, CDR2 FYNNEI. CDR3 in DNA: TGTGCCAGCAGTAGGACAGGGGGCCCCTCGAGCTCCTATAATTCACCCCTCCACTTT. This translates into CASSRTGGPSSSYNSPLHF.

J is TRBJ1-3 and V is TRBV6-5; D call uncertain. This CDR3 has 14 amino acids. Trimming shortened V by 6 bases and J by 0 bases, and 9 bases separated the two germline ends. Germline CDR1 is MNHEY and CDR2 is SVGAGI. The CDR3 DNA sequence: TGTGCCAGCAGGAGTCCGAGCTCTGGAAACACCATATATTTT. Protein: CASRSPSSGNTIYF.

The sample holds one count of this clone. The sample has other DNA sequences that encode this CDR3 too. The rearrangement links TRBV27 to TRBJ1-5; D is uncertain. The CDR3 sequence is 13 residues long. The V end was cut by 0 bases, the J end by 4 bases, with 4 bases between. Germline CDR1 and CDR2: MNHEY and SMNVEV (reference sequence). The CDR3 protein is CASSLSGNQPQHF. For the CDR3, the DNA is TGTGCCAGCAGTTTATCGGGGAATCAGCCCCAGCATTTT.

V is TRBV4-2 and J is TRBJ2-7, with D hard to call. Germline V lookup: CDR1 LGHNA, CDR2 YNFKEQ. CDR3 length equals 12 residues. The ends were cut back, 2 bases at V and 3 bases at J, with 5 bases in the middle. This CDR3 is CASSQTVYEQYF. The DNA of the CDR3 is TGTGCCAGCAGCCAAACGGTCTACGAGCAGTACTTC.

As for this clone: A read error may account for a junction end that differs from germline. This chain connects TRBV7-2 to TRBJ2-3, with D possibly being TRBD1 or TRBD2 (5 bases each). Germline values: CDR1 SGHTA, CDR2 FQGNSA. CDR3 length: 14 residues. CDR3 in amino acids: CASSLGAIGTAYNF. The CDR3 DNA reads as TGTGCCAGCAGCTTAGGTGCGATTGGGACCGCTTATAATTTT.

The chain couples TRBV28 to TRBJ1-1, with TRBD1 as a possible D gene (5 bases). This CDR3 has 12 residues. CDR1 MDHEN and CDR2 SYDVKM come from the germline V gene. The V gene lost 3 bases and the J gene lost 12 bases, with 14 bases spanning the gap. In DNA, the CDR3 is TGTGCCAGCAGTTTGGGGCGCGAGGGAACTTTCTTT. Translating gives CASSLGREGTFF.

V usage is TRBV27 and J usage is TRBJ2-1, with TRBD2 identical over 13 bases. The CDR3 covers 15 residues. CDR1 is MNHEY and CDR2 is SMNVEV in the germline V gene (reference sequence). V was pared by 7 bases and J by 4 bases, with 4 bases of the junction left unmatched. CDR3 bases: TGTGCCAGCACGGGACTAGCGGGGAGGTACAATGAGCAGTTCTTC. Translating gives CASTGLAGRYNEQFF.

This chain's CDR3 is CSASILEQFDQPQHF. CDR3 coding DNA: TGCAGTGCTAGTATCTTGGAACAGTTTGATCAGCCCCAGCATTTT. The chain has TRBV20-1 and TRBJ1-5, with D uncertain. The CDR3 totals 15 residues. The germline V and J ends were trimmed by 3 bases and 5 bases, with 17 bases remaining between them. Per the germline V gene, CDR1 is DFQATT and CDR2 is SNEGSKA (reference sequence).

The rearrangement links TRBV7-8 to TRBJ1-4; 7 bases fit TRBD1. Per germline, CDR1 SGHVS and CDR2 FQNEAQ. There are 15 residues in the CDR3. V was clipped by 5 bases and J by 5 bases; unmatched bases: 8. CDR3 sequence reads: CASSPPTGRNEKLFF. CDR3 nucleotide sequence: TGTGCCAGCAGCCCCCCGACAGGGCGGAATGAAAAACTGTTTTTT. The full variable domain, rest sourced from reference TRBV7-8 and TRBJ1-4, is GAGVSQSPRYKVAKRGQDVALRCDPISGHVSLFWYQQALGQGPEFLTYFQNEAQLDKSGLPSDRFFAERPEGSVSTLKIQRTQQEDSAVYLCASSPPTGRNEKLFFGSGTQLSVL.

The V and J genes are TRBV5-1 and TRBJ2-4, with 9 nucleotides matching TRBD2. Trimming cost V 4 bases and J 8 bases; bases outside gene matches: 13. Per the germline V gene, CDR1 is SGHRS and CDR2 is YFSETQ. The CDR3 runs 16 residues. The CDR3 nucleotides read TGCGCCAGCAGCATGGGTAGCGGGAGCATTAGTGACATTCAGTACTTC. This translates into CASSMGSGSISDIQYF.

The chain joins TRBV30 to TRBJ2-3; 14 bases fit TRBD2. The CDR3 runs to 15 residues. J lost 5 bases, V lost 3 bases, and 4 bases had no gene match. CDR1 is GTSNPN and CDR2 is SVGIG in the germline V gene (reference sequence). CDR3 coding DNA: TGTGCCTGGAGGGAGACTAGCGGGAGGGGAGATACGCAGTATTTT. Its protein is CAWRETSGRGDTQYF. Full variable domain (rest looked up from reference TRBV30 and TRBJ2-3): SQTIHQWPATLVQPVGSPLSLECTVEGTSNPNLYWYRQAAGRGLQLLFYSVGIGQISSEVPQNLSASRPQDRQFILSSKKLLLSDSGFYLCAWRETSGRGDTQYFGPGTRLTVL.

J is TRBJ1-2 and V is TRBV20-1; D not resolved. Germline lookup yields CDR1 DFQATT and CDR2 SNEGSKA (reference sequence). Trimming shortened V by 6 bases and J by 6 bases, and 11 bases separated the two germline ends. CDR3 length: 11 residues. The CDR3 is CSAIQEDGYTF. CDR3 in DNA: TGCAGTGCAATCCAGGAGGATGGCTACACCTTC.

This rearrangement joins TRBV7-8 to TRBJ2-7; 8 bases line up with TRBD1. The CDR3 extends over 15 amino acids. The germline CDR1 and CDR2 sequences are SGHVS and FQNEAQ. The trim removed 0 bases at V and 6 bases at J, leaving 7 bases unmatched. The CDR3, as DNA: TGTGCCAGCAGCTTAGCAAGGCAGGGGGCTCGCGAGCAGTACTTC. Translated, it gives CASSLARQGAREQYF.